A single T cell receptor (beta chain) is shown here with its context. These data come from a study of blood T cell repertoires in COVID-19. Turning to the study itself: Material from acute and convalescent COVID-19 was sourced from the United States, Italy and Spain. T cells, B-cell-depleted T cells, or PBMCs supplied cDNA or gDNA.

In the original analysis: Nucleated cell number was recorded as an estimate derived from reference gene primer amplification. Generated by immunoSEQ multiplex PCR, the TCRdb table keeps only in-frame clones and is missing some. The DNA gave D and trimming, while V, J and clone size come from that table. The repertoire consists of 120,000 to 150,000 clones, with over 60% occurring once and the leading ten covering 16%. The CDR3 length is 15 residues. Germline CDR1 KGHDR, CDR2 SFDVKD. Trimming cost V 3 bases and J 2 bases; bases outside gene matches: 2. The chain is built from TRBV24-1 and TRBJ2-1; 8 positions match TRBD2. The sequenced sample was peripheral blood. The receptor comes from a man aged 45-60 years with acute or convalescent COVID-19. The CDR3 region is CATSDMRGAYNEQFF. CDR3 coding DNA: TGTGCCACCAGTGATATGCGGGGGGCCTACAATGAGCAGTTCTTC.